Each of the 3 T cell receptor beta chains below was sequenced from the same sample in a study of metastatic and nonmetastatic thyroid tumors. Thyroid surgery was performed in patients who had received no treatment beforehand. With MiXCR, TCRdb reprocessed the PCR reads. The profile shows roughly 30,000 clones, 18% of them singletons. The sequencing input was blood. Receptors originate from a female donor with papillary thyroid cancer or a benign thyroid nodule (not recorded which). Some clones in this sample may be carry-over from other donors' samples.

This clone was detected many times. An end of the junction does not agree with germline; a read error may underlie this. Other DNA variants within this sample encode the same CDR3. This sequence joins TRBV18 and TRBJ1-2; 7 nucleotides match TRBD1. Germline CDR1 KGHSH, CDR2 LQKENI. CDR3 length equals 15 residues. The CDR3 DNA sequence: TGCGCCAGCTCAGAAACAGGGGAGGCGCACTATGGCTACACCTTC. Translated, it gives CASSETGEAHYGYTF.

This clone has at least ten counts. The chain combines TRBV7-3 with TRBJ2-7; 11 bases map to TRBD2. The germline gives CDR1 SGHTA, CDR2 FQGTGA. With V trimmed by 5 bases and J by 3 bases, 3 bases remained unmatched. The length of the CDR3 is 14 residues. The CDR3 bases are TGTGCCAGCAGCCCCGGGACTAGCGGCTACGAGCAGTACTTC. The encoded protein is CASSPGTSGYEQYF.

This clone was observed at least ten times. The V and J genes are TRBV5-1 and TRBJ1-6; D uncertain. Germline-derived CDR1 and CDR2 are SGHRS and YFSETQ. The CDR3 is 14 amino acids. Trimming took 1 base from V and 8 from J, leaving 10 bases between them. CDR3 residues: CASSLITGDSPLHF. CDR3 coding DNA: TGCGCCAGCAGCTTGATAACTGGGGATTCACCCCTCCACTTT.